This entry concerns a single T cell receptor (beta chain). Researchers prepared the TCRbeta library using unique molecular identifiers, the study reports. Using its own MiXCR run on the PCR reads, TCRdb lists one record per CDR3 protein. The table shows some 350,000 distinct CDR3 sequences, with 10% occurring only once. These data are taken from a study of T-cell reconstitution after alpha-beta-depleted transplantation in children. V was pared by 5 bases and J by 8 bases, with 18 bases of the junction left unmatched. Looked up from germline, CDR1 is SEHNR and CDR2 is FQNEAQ (reference sequence). The CDR3 is 17 residues long.

The TCR sequence derives from a human donor who donated a stem cell graft to a child with acute lymphoblastic leukemia. The gene calls are TRBV7-9 and TRBJ2-1; 7 bases fit TRBD1. This specimen consisted of PBMCs from the stem cell graft donor, obtained from the stem cell graft. The CDR3: CASSQRGRDPSFDEQFF. The CDR3 nucleotides are TGTGCCAGCAGCCAGAGGGGGCGAGACCCTTCGTTCGATGAGCAGTTCTTC.